The present T cell receptor (beta chain) was sequenced within a study of T cell responses to AZD1222 COVID-19 vaccine. General study points: Clonal diversity may have been underestimated in mostly white British donors. Without day 14 samples, only post-peak T cell repertoires were studied.

The data were produced by immunoSEQ multiplex PCR, yet TCRdb's version contains in-frame clones alone and is incomplete. The table includes about 130,000 clones, around 90% detected once. V gave up 7 bases and J gave up 4 bases, with 16 bases separating them. CDR1 is SQVTM and CDR2 is ANQGSEA in the germline V gene. The CDR3 covers 13 residues. Details on this clone: No antigen is known for it.

This receptor was taken from an adult in good health. The rearrangement joins TRBV29-1 to TRBJ1-1; D remains unclear. This specimen consisted of peripheral blood, obtained on day 0 of AZD1222 vaccination. Here the CDR3 DNA reads TGCAGCGGAGGCGGGAGTCTCGGCACTGAAGCTTTCTTT. Its translation: CSGGGSLGTEAFF.